This TCR beta chain was captured by sequencing in a study of blood T cell repertoires in COVID-19. For the study at large: COVID-19 samples collected from the United States, Italy and Spain covered acute and convalescent phases. T cells, B-cell-depleted T cells, or PBMCs provided the cDNA or gDNA that served as material.

Patients in Seattle were enrolled during active infection, then followed longitudinally. In the original processing: Estimated nucleated cell counts came from reference gene primer amplification. Sequenced by immunoSEQ multiplex PCR; TCRdb stores in-frame clones only, minus some. V and J calls and clone size follow that table, whereas D and trimming were derived from the DNA. Of approximately 53,000 clones in the sample, under 90% are singletons; the top ten hold approximately 20%. The source is an elderly woman with COVID-19, enrolled during active disease. Sequenced sample: peripheral blood.

The CDR3 DNA is TGCAGCGTCGCTCGGACTAGCGGGAGGGCTGGGAATGAGCAGTTCTTC. Its protein product is CSVARTSGRAGNEQFF. The V call is TRBV29-1, the J call TRBJ2-1; 15 nucleotides agree with TRBD2. The V gene end was trimmed by 6 bases and the J gene end by 7 bases; junction bases not matched to a gene: 10. Looked up from germline, CDR1 is SQVTM and CDR2 is ANQGSEA. The CDR3 sequence is 16 residues long.